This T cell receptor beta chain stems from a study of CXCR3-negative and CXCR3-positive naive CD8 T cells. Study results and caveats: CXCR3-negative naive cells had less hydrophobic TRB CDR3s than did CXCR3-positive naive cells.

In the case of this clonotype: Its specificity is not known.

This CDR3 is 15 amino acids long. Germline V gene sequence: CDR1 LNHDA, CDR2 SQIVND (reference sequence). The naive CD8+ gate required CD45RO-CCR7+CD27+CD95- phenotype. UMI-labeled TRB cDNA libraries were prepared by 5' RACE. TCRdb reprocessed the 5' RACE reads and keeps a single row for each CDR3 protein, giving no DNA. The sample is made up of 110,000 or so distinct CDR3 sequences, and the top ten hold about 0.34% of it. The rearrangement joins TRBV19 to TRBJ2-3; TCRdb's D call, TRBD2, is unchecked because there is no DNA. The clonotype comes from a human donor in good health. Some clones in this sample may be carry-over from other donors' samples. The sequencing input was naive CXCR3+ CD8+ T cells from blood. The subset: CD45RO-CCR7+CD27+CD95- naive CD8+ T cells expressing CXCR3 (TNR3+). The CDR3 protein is CASSTLAGPGPTQYF.